A selection of T cell receptor beta chains follows, all from one sample in a study of shared clonotypes between healthy human individuals. The table came from immunoSEQ multiplex PCR; TCRdb's copy has only in-frame clones and leaves some out. The sample shows roughly 2 million clones, approximately 95% of them seen only once. Sequenced material: naive CD4+ T cells sorted from blood. The receptors stem from a man aged 18 to 29 in good health. The CDR3 runs from the conserved cysteine through the conserved F or W. D genes are given only for firm matches. Some rows have no size entry. The others give once, few or many, or a class for an expanded clone.

.	TRBD1	TRBV5-4	TRBJ1-1	CASSFWTGQDTEAFF	TGTGCCAGCAGCTTTTGGACAGGGCAGGACACTGAAGCTTTCTTT
.	TRBD1	TRBV5-6	TRBJ1-5	CASSLGTGINQPQHF	TGTGCCAGCAGCTTGGGGACAGGGATCAATCAGCCCCAGCATTTT
.	TRBD2	TRBV11-2	TRBJ2-5	CASSLQGGGETQYF	TGTGCCAGCAGCTTGCAGGGCGGGGGGGAGACCCAGTACTTC
.	TRBD1	TRBV30	TRBJ1-2	CAWSGPGTGDFYYGYTF	TGTGCCTGGAGTGGCCCCGGGACAGGGGATTTTTACTATGGCTACACCTTC
.	.	TRBV29-1	TRBJ1-1	CSVRPNTEAFF	TGCAGCGTCCGTCCGAACACTGAAGCTTTCTTT
.	.	TRBV9	TRBJ2-3	CASSVAGSAGLDTQYF	TGTGCCAGCAGCGTAGCAGGGTCCGCGGGTTTGGATACGCAGTATTTT
.	.	TRBV19	TRBJ1-5	CASSGLYSNQPQHF	TGTGCCAGTAGCGGCCTATATAGCAATCAGCCCCAGCATTTT
.	TRBD1	TRBV5-1	TRBJ2-7	CASSPGQGAYEQYF	TGCGCCAGCAGCCCCGGACAGGGGGCGTACGAGCAGTACTTC
.	.	TRBV18	TRBJ1-5	CASSPYAPNQPQHF	TGTGCCAGCTCACCTTACGCCCCAAATCAGCCCCAGCATTTT
.	.	TRBV27	TRBJ2-7	CATQDSGNTYEQYF	TGTGCCACCCAAGACTCGGGCAACACCTACGAGCAGTACTTC
.	.	TRBV10-1	TRBJ2-5	CASSDGNAETQYF	TGCGCCAGCAGTGATGGGAACGCGGAGACCCAGTACTTC
.	.	TRBV7-7	TRBJ2-3	CASSAGAPFFNTQYF	TGTGCTAGCAGCGCAGGGGCCCCGTTCTTTAATACGCAGTATTTT
once	.	TRBV6-1	TRBJ2-3	CASSEGYTDTQYF	TGTGCCAGCAGTGAAGGCTACACAGATACGCAGTATTTT
.	TRBD2	TRBV11-3	TRBJ2-1	CASSLGLTSGSFKEQFF	TGTGCCAGCAGCTTAGGCCTGACTAGCGGGAGTTTTAAGGAGCAGTTCTTC
.	TRBD1	TRBV5-5	TRBJ1-4	CASSLEGGIPEKLFF	TGTGCCAGCAGCTTGGAAGGGGGCATCCCTGAAAAACTGTTTTTT
.	.	TRBV7-2	TRBJ2-5	CASSLRGPETQYF	TGTGCCAGCAGCTTGCGTGGTCCAGAGACCCAGTACTTC
.	TRBD1	TRBV5-1	TRBJ2-1	CASSLGQGVHNEQFF	TGCGCCAGCAGCTTGGGACAGGGGGTTCACAATGAGCAGTTCTTC
few	.	TRBV19	TRBJ1-5	CASSMGDVNQPQHF	TGTGCCAGTAGTATGGGCGATGTCAATCAGCCCCAGCATTTT
.	.	TRBV29-1	TRBJ2-2	CSVGRAGELFF	TGCAGCGTTGGGAGGGCTGGGGAGCTGTTTTTT
.	.	TRBV5-6	TRBJ1-1	CASSLRSIENTEAFF	TGTGCCAGCAGCTTGCGCTCTATCGAGAACACTGAAGCTTTCTTT
.	.	TRBV10-3	TRBJ1-1	CAISELQGSTEAFF	TGTGCCATCAGTGAGTTGCAGGGTAGCACTGAAGCTTTCTTT
.	.	TRBV2	TRBJ1-6	CASKGTDNSPLHF	TGTGCCAGCAAAGGGACCGACAATTCACCCCTCCACTTT
.	.	TRBV9	TRBJ1-5	CASSPGEVSNQPQHF	TGTGCCAGCAGCCCTGGGGAAGTTAGCAATCAGCCCCAGCATTTT
.	TRBD1	TRBV19	TRBJ1-5	CASSMGQGAHQPQHF	TGTGCCAGTAGTATGGGACAGGGGGCACATCAGCCCCAGCATTTT
.	.	TRBV6-6	TRBJ2-2	CASNRARDITGELFF	TGTGCCAGCAACCGCGCCCGGGACATCACCGGGGAGCTGTTTTTT
.	.	TRBV14	TRBJ1-6	CASSLLNNSPLHF	TGTGCCAGCAGCCTCCTAAATAATTCACCCCTCCACTTT
.	.	TRBV5-4	TRBJ1-2	CASGTDSNYGYTF	TGTGCCAGCGGGACGGACAGTAACTATGGCTACACCTTC
.	TRBD1	TRBV29-1	TRBJ2-7	CSAKTGGEIAINEQYF	TGCAGCGCGAAGACAGGGGGCGAGATAGCGATCAACGAGCAGTACTTC
.	TRBD1	TRBV7-9	TRBJ1-2	CASSLWGTGRTNYGYTF	TGTGCCAGCAGCTTATGGGGGACAGGAAGGACTAACTATGGCTACACCTTC
.	.	TRBV18	TRBJ1-1	CASSPQGLETEAFF	TGTGCCAGCTCACCACAGGGTCTTGAGACTGAAGCTTTCTTT
.	.	TRBV9	TRBJ2-2	CASSQPRSSNTGELFF	TGTGCCAGCAGCCAACCGAGGAGCTCGAACACCGGGGAGCTGTTTTTT
.	.	TRBV6-6	TRBJ2-2	CASSYSARGKTGELFF	TGTGCCAGCAGTTACTCAGCCCGCGGAAAAACCGGGGAGCTGTTTTTT
.	.	TRBV7-3	TRBJ2-1	CASSLRGGNEQFF	TGTGCCAGCAGCTTAAGGGGCGGCAATGAGCAGTTCTTC
.	TRBD1	TRBV19	TRBJ2-7	CASSIDGTGGYEQYF	TGTGCCAGTAGTATAGACGGGACAGGGGGCTACGAGCAGTACTTC
.	.	TRBV6-6	TRBJ2-3	CATDRGSSTDTQYF	TGTGCCACCGACCGAGGGAGTAGCACAGATACGCAGTATTTT
once	.	TRBV30	TRBJ2-5	CAWGRGIQETQYF	TGTGCCTGGGGCCGTGGGATCCAAGAGACCCAGTACTTC
once	TRBD2	TRBV4-3	TRBJ2-1	CASSRQGLAGGLYNEQFF	TGCGCCAGCAGCCGCCAAGGACTAGCGGGGGGGCTCTACAATGAGCAGTTCTTC
.	.	TRBV5-1	TRBJ1-3	CASSLVGSGNTIYF	TGCGCCAGCAGCTTGGTTGGGTCTGGAAACACCATATATTTT
once	.	TRBV6-4	TRBJ1-2	CASSDHYLGANYGYTF	TGTGCCAGCAGTGACCATTACCTCGGGGCTAACTATGGCTACACCTTC
.	.	TRBV10-1	TRBJ2-3	CASSESAGAGSTDTQYF	TGCGCCAGCAGTGAGTCGGCTGGGGCAGGTAGCACAGATACGCAGTATTTT
.	TRBD2	TRBV7-2	TRBJ2-7	CASRGRASGSYEQYF	TGTGCCAGTCGAGGCCGGGCTAGCGGGAGTTACGAGCAGTACTTC
.	.	TRBV10-3	TRBJ2-5	CAGSLSAVETQYF	TGTGCCGGCAGCCTTAGCGCGGTGGAGACCCAGTACTTC
.	.	TRBV7-3	TRBJ1-2	CASSKTGTKYGYTF	TGTGCCAGCAGCAAGACCGGGACAAAATATGGCTACACCTTC
.	.	TRBV30	TRBJ2-7	CAWERAYEQYF	TGTGCCTGGGAGAGGGCCTACGAGCAGTACTTC
.	.	TRBV7-2	TRBJ1-1	CASSPTDPNTEAFF	TGTGCCAGCAGCCCTACAGATCCAAACACTGAAGCTTTCTTT
.	TRBD1	TRBV27	TRBJ1-4	CASSFGGGSEKLFF	TGTGCCAGCAGTTTTGGAGGGGGCAGTGAAAAACTGTTTTTT
.	.	TRBV10-1	TRBJ2-7	CASSVGSYEQYF	TGCGCCAGCAGTGTCGGGTCCTACGAGCAGTACTTC
.	TRBD2	TRBV4-3	TRBJ2-7	CASSQDSRGGYEQYF	TGCGCCAGCAGCCAAGATTCACGGGGGGGCTACGAGCAGTACTTC
.	.	TRBV6-1	TRBJ2-7	CASSEVGGPYEQYF	TGTGCCAGCAGTGAAGTGGGGGGGCCCTACGAGCAGTACTTC
.	TRBD2	TRBV30	TRBJ2-5	CAWSSGRAIGGETQYF	TGTGCCTGGAGTAGCGGGAGGGCCATCGGGGGGGAGACCCAGTACTTC
.	.	TRBV5-1	TRBJ2-5	CASSYGLERETQYF	TGCGCCAGCAGCTACGGTTTAGAAAGGGAGACCCAGTACTTC
.	.	TRBV18	TRBJ1-4	CASSPLQGTNEKLFF	TGTGCCAGCTCACCATTACAGGGCACTAATGAAAAACTGTTTTTT
.	TRBD1	TRBV11-2	TRBJ2-3	CASSATGATDTQYF	TGTGCCAGCAGCGCGACAGGGGCCACAGATACGCAGTATTTT